This T cell receptor beta chain was sequenced for a study of blood T cells in healthy people across ages. The authors ran a second PCR of roughly 7 to 11 cycles using a sample-barcoded 5' primer and a J-beta primer mix. MiXCR, run by TCRdb on the 5' RACE reads, gives a single entry per CDR3 protein. The sample comprises hundreds of thousands of distinct CDR3 sequences, about 61% of which are singletons, and about a quarter rests with the top ten. Study observations and caveats: Estimates of total diversity, which came from one million sequenced T cells, were considered to be underestimates. Donor CMV status, an unknown factor, possibly confounded changes in expanded clonotypes.

The study drew donors from healthy Caucasian individuals in Russia aged roughly 6 to 90. On this clonotype: Its antigen is undetermined.

CDR1 SEHNR and CDR2 FQNEAQ come from the germline V gene (reference sequence). The CDR3 spans 14 residues. Trimming shortened V by 1 base and J by 5 bases, and 11 bases separated the two germline ends. The sequence was collected from a man aged 35 to 55 in good health. The sample was blood. The chain uses TRBV7-9 and TRBJ1-1; tentatively, D is TRBD1 (5 bases). The DNA for the CDR3 is TGTGCCAGCAGCTTAGAGAGGGGAGTAACTGAAGCTTTCTTT. Protein product: CASSLERGVTEAFF.